This is a list of T cell receptor beta chains from one sample in a study of Graves' ophthalmopathy and Graves' hyperthyroidism. TCRdb ran MiXCR on the multiplex PCR reads and lists one entry per CDR3 protein. The table lists 200,000 to 250,000 distinct CDR3 sequences, 25% to 35% of them singletons. Sequencing was done on a sample of peripheral blood. The source is a man over 45 with Graves' ophthalmopathy. The CDR3 runs from the conserved cysteine through the conserved F or W. Each record gives: V gene, J gene, clone size, D gene, CDR3 protein, CDR3 DNA. A D gene is named only where the DNA matches it firmly. Size values are once, few and many counts, or a class for expanded clones, and some rows have none.

V gene: TRBV29-1
J gene: TRBJ2-7
clone size: many
D gene: -
CDR3 protein: CSVEEGEPYEQYF
CDR3 DNA: TGCAGCGTTGAAGAGGGCGAGCCCTACGAGCAGTACTTC

V gene: TRBV30
J gene: TRBJ2-3
clone size: -
D gene: -
CDR3 protein: CAWSLADTQYF
CDR3 DNA: TGTGCCTGGAGTCTAGCCGATACGCAGTATTTT

V gene: TRBV7-2
J gene: TRBJ1-2
clone size: -
D gene: -
CDR3 protein: CASSLRRDTANYGYTF
CDR3 DNA: TGTGCCAGCAGCTTGCGCCGGGACACAGCTAACTATGGCTACACCTTC

V gene: TRBV5-1
J gene: TRBJ1-1
clone size: many
D gene: -
CDR3 protein: CASSLDGGHSEAFF
CDR3 DNA: TGCGCCAGCAGCTTGGATGGGGGGCATTCCGAAGCTTTCTTT

V gene: TRBV5-1
J gene: TRBJ1-2
clone size: many
D gene: TRBD1
CDR3 protein: CASSLVGDRVDYGYTF
CDR3 DNA: TGCGCCAGCAGCTTGGTTGGGGACAGGGTTGACTATGGCTACACCTTC

V gene: TRBV6-5
J gene: TRBJ1-2
clone size: many
D gene: -
CDR3 protein: CASSYSEGGYGYTF
CDR3 DNA: TGTGCCAGCAGTTACTCAGAAGGGGGCTATGGCTACACCTTC

V gene: TRBV14
J gene: TRBJ2-7
clone size: many
D gene: -
CDR3 protein: CASSHLNEQYF
CDR3 DNA: TGTGCCAGCAGCCACCTAAACGAGCAGTACTTC

V gene: TRBV11-2
J gene: TRBJ2-7
clone size: many
D gene: -
CDR3 protein: CASSFRGRSYEQYF
CDR3 DNA: TGTGCCAGCAGCTTTAGGGGCCGCTCCTACGAGCAGTACTTC

V gene: TRBV28
J gene: TRBJ2-7
clone size: many
D gene: TRBD2
CDR3 protein: CASSGFPRTSSYEQYF
CDR3 DNA: TGTGCCAGCAGTGGTTTCCCTAGGACTAGCAGCTACGAGCAGTACTTC

V gene: TRBV28
J gene: TRBJ2-7
clone size: many
D gene: TRBD1
CDR3 protein: CASSLPDRESSYEQYF
CDR3 DNA: TGTGCCAGCAGTTTGCCGGACAGGGAGAGCTCCTACGAGCAGTACTTC

V gene: TRBV5-5
J gene: TRBJ2-7
clone size: many
D gene: TRBD1
CDR3 protein: CASAPGTGAYEQYF
CDR3 DNA: TGTGCCAGCGCCCCCGGGACAGGGGCCTACGAGCAGTACTTC

V gene: TRBV28
J gene: TRBJ2-5
clone size: -
D gene: TRBD2
CDR3 protein: CASSSLAGYETQYF
CDR3 DNA: TGTGCCAGCAGCTCGCTAGCGGGATACGAGACCCAGTACTTC

V gene: TRBV19
J gene: TRBJ2-5
clone size: many
D gene: TRBD2
CDR3 protein: CASREGSGSGRETQYF
CDR3 DNA: TGTGCCAGCCGGGAAGGGAGCGGGAGTGGTCGAGAGACCCAGTACTTC

V gene: TRBV12-3/TRBV12-4
J gene: TRBJ1-2
clone size: many
D gene: -
CDR3 protein: CASSLRLSAYGYTF
CDR3 DNA: TGTGCCAGCAGTTTAAGGTTAAGTGCTTATGGCTACACCTTC

V gene: TRBV5-1
J gene: TRBJ2-2
clone size: -
D gene: -
CDR3 protein: CASSPGIQGLTGELFF
CDR3 DNA: TGCGCCAGCAGCCCAGGGATTCAAGGGCTCACCGGGGAGCTGTTTTTT

V gene: TRBV28
J gene: TRBJ1-1
clone size: -
D gene: -
CDR3 protein: CASRWGASTEAFF
CDR3 DNA: TGTGCCAGCCGGTGGGGGGCCTCCACTGAAGCTTTCTTT

V gene: TRBV6-1
J gene: TRBJ2-6
clone size: -
D gene: TRBD1
CDR3 protein: CASSGQGTSGANVLTF
CDR3 DNA: TGTGCCAGCAGCGGACAGGGAACCTCTGGGGCCAACGTCCTGACTTTC

V gene: TRBV12-3/TRBV12-4
J gene: TRBJ1-2
clone size: -
D gene: -
CDR3 protein: CASSLRGGGYTF
CDR3 DNA: TGTGCCAGCAGCCTAAGGGGGGGTGGCTACACCTTC